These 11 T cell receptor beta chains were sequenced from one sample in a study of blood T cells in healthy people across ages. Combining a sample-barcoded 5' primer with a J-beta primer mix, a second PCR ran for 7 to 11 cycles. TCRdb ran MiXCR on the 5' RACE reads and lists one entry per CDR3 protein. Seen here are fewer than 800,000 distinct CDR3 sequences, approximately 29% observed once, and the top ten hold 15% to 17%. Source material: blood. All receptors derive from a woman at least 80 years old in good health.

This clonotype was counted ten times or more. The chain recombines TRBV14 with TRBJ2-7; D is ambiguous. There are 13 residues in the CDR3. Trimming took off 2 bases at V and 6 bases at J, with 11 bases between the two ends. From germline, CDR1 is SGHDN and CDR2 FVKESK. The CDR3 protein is CASSQTLDGEQYF. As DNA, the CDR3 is TGTGCCAGCAGCCAAACGTTAGATGGCGAGCAGTACTTC.

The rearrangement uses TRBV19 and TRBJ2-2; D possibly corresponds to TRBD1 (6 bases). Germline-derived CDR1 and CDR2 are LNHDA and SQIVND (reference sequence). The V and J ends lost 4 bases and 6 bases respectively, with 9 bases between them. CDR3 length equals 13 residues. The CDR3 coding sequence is TGTGCCAGTAGTACCAGACAGGCCGGGGAGCTGTTTTTT. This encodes CASSTRQAGELFF.

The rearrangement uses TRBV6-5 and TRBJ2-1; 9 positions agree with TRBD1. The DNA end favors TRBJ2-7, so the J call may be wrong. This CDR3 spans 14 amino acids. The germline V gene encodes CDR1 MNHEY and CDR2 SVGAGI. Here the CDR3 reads CASARGQGYNEQYF. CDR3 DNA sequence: TGTGCCAGCGCCCGGGGACAGGGTTACAATGAGCAGTACTTC.

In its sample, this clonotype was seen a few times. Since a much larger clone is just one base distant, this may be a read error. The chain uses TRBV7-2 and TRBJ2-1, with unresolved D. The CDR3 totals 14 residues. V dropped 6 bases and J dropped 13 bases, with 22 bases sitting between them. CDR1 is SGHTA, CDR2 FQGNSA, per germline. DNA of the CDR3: TGTGCCAGCAGGTTACCCGGTTTCCAAGAGACCCAGTTCTTC. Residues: CASRLPGFQETQFF.

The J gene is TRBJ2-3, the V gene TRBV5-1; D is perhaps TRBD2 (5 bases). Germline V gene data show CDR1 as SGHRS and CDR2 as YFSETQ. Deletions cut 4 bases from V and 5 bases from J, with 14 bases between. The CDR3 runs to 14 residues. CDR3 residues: CASSGLVGKDTQYF. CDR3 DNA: TGCGCCAGCAGCGGACTCGTGGGGAAAGATACGCAGTATTTT.

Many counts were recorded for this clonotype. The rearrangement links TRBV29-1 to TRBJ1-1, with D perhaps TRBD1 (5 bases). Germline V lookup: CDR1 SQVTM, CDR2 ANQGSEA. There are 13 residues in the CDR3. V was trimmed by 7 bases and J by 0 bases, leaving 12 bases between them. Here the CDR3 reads CSGRWGMNTEAFF. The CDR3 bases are TGCAGCGGGAGGTGGGGGATGAACACTGAAGCTTTCTTT.

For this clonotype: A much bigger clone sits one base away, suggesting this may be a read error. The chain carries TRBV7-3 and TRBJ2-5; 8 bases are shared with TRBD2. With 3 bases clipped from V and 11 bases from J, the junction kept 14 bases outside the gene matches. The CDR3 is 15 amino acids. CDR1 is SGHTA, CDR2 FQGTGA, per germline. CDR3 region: CASSFTGGARDEQYF. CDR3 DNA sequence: TGTGCCAGCAGCTTTACCGGGGGGGCTAGGGATGAGCAGTACTTC.

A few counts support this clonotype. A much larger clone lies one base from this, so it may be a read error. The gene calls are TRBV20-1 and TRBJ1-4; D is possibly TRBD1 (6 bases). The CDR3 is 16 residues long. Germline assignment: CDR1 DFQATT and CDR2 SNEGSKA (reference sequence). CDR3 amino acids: CSALLDRSLLEEKRFF. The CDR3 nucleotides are TGCAGTGCCCTTTTGGACAGATCTCTTCTTGAAGAAAAACGGTTTTTT.

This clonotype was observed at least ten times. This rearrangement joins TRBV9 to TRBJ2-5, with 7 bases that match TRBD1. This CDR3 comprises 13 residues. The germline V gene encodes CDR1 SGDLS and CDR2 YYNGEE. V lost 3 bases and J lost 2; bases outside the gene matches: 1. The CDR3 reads CASSEGAQETQYF. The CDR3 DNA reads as TGTGCCAGCAGCGAGGGGGCTCAAGAGACCCAGTACTTC. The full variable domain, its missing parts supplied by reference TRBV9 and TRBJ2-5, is DSGVTQTPKHLITATGQRVTLRCSPRSGDLSVYWYQQSLDQGLQFLIQYYNGEERAKGNILERFSAQQFPDLHSELNLSSLELGDSALYFCASSEGAQETQYFGPGTRLLVL.

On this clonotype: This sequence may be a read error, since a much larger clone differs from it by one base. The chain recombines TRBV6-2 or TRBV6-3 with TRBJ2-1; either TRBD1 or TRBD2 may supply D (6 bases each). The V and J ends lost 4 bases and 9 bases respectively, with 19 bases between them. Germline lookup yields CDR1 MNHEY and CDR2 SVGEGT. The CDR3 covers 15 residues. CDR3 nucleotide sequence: TGTGCCAGCAGTTTGCGGGACTCAGGGGTGGGTGAGCAGTTCTTC. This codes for CASSLRDSGVGEQFF.

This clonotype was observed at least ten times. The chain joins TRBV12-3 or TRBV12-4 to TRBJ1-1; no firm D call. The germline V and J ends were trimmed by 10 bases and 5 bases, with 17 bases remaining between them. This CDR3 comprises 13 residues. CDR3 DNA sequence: TGTGCCACCTCACAGCCTCCCGGGACTGAAGCTTTCTTT. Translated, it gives CATSQPPGTEAFF.